Below, one TCR beta chain is given with its context. No antigen is known for it. This sample was included in a study of cytomegalovirus exposure and HLA in healthy donors. It was with 60 Vbeta and 13 Jbeta primers that the PCR ran. The protocol was immunoSEQ multiplex PCR, while the TCRdb copy is restricted to in-frame clones and leaves out a portion. Of 100,000 to 150,000 clones in the sample, roughly four fifths are singletons; the top ten hold approximately 1%. Germline lookup yields CDR1 SEHNR and CDR2 FQNEAQ (reference sequence). The CDR3 has 14 amino acids. Trimming cost V 5 bases and J 6 bases, with 14 bases left between them. Points from the study as a whole: Fewer N-insertions (relative to the roughly 670-donor mean) were reportedly seen in an Asian-associated ancestry cluster in a later analysis. In a later analysis, parvovirus B19, influenza, CMV and Epstein-Barr virus appeared linked to several top co-occurrence clusters.

This rearrangement joins TRBV7-9 to TRBJ2-1, with D maybe TRBD2 (6 bases). The sample consisted of PBMCs. The source of this sequence is a boy aged 10-17 years in good health and CMV-seronegative. CDR3 DNA: TGTGCCAGCAGCCTCGGGACTGCCTCCAATGAGCAGTTCTTC. It yields the protein CASSLGTASNEQFF.